The source of this TCR beta chain is a study of blood T cell repertoires in COVID-19. Looking at the study overall: Samples of COVID-19 (acute and convalescent) were obtained from the United States, Italy and Spain.

Seattle's enrolled individuals joined amid active infection and were then monitored longitudinally. In the authors' workflow: By means of reference gene primer amplification, nucleated cell counts were estimated. Some clones are missing from TCRdb's copy, which holds only in-frame ones; the method was immunoSEQ multiplex PCR. From that table come the V and J calls and clone size; the DNA was used to work out D and trimming. The sample has about 170,000 clones, approximately 90% seen once. This CDR3 region has 12 residues. The germline V gene has CDR1 KGHSH and CDR2 LQKENI. The V end was cut by 0 bases, the J end by 11 bases, with 8 bases between.

This clonotype originated in a young man with COVID-19, enrolled during active disease. This chain links TRBV18 with TRBJ2-1, with D possibly matching TRBD2 (5 bases). What was sequenced was peripheral blood. The CDR3 spells CASSPPTGKQFF. The DNA for the CDR3 is TGTGCCAGCTCACCACCGACGGGGAAGCAGTTCTTC.